Below are 28 T cell receptor beta chains sequenced from a single sample in a study of blood T cells in healthy people across ages. A second about 6 to 12 cycle PCR used barcoded and J-beta primers. TCRdb processed the 5' RACE reads anew with MiXCR; each CDR3 protein has one entry. The data hold about 1.6 million distinct CDR3 sequences, with 30% to 35% observed a single time. The sequenced material came from blood. Source of these receptors: a woman in her twenties or thirties in good health.

The chain joins TRBV29-1 to TRBJ2-5; D possibly matches TRBD1 or TRBD2 (5 bases each). The DNA end lines up better with TRBJ2-7; the J call may be wrong. The length of the CDR3 is 15 residues. Germline V gene sequence: CDR1 SQVTM, CDR2 ANQGSEA. CDR3 nucleotide sequence: TGCAGCGCAGGAAGTGGTTCGGGGCAGATCTACGAGCAGTACTTC. Translating it yields CSAGSGSGQIYEQYF.

In the case of this clonotype: This may be a read error: a much more frequent sequence differs by one nucleotide. The chain carries TRBV7-2 and TRBJ1-5; D not certain. This CDR3 is 14 amino acids long. Germline V gene sequence: CDR1 SGHTA, CDR2 FQGNSA. CDR3 DNA: TGTGCCAGCAGCTTCACAGCCCTCAATCAGTCCCAGCATTTT. Translated: CASSFTALNQSQHF.

As for this clonotype: This could be a read error, since a much larger clone is one nucleotide away. The genes are TRBV29-1 and TRBJ2-7, with D uncertain. The J call may be mistaken, given a closer DNA end match to TRBJ2-4. CDR1 and CDR2 (germline): SQVTM, ANQGSEA. This CDR3 is built from 14 residues. The CDR3 protein is CSVLLHTQFGIQYF. CDR3 in DNA: TGCAGCGTTTTATTGCACACCCAGTTTGGCATTCAGTACTTC.

This chain connects TRBV14 to TRBJ2-1; 11 bases line up with TRBD2. Germline V gene lookup returns CDR1 SGHDN and CDR2 FVKESK. This CDR3 contains 19 residues. The ends lost 4 bases at V and 3 bases at J; junction bases unmatched: 14. As DNA, the CDR3 is TGTGCCAGCAGCCCGAGACTAGCGGGACCCCTTGTCGTCTACAATGAGCAGTTCTTC. It is translated as CASSPRLAGPLVVYNEQFF.

There are a few counts of this clonotype. The V gene is TRBV29-1, the J gene TRBJ1-1; tentatively, D is TRBD1 (5 bases). The CDR3 consists of 13 residues. V was cut by 5 bases and J by 1 base, with 11 bases left in between. Germline CDR1 reads SQVTM; CDR2 reads ANQGSEA. For the CDR3, the DNA is TGCAGCGTTCGGGGGATAACGAACACTGAAGCTTTCTTT. Its protein product is CSVRGITNTEAFF. The full variable domain, with the rest looked up from reference TRBV29-1 and TRBJ1-1, is SAVISQKPSRDICQRGTSLTIQCQVDSQVTMMFWYRQQPGQSLTLIATANQGSEATYESGFVIDKFPISRPNLTFSTLTVSNMSPEDSSIYLCSVRGITNTEAFFGQGTRLTVV.

The J gene is TRBJ1-2, the V gene TRBV7-8, with 7 nucleotides matching TRBD1. Germline CDR1 is SGHVS and CDR2 is FQNEAQ. The CDR3 runs to 14 residues. V gave up 8 bases and J gave up 6 bases; unmatched junction bases: 12. In DNA, the CDR3 is TGTGCCAGCGGCATCTCGACAGGGTACCATGGCTACACCTTC. It yields the protein CASGISTGYHGYTF.

This clonotype was recorded a few times. This chain connects TRBV27 to TRBJ1-1; 9 bases fit TRBD1. CDR1 and CDR2 from the germline V gene are MNHEY and SMNVEV (reference sequence). The V segment lost 5 bases and the J segment 3 bases; nucleotides outside the gene matches: 4. The CDR3 loop spans 14 amino acids. The CDR3 is CASSHRGRDTEAFF. The CDR3 DNA is TGTGCCAGCAGTCACAGGGGGCGAGACACTGAAGCTTTCTTT.

This clonotype came up a few times. A single base separates this from a much larger clone, so it may be a read error. The rearrangement links TRBV29-1 to TRBJ2-2; D gene ambiguous. The CDR3 runs 13 residues. With 4 bases removed from V and 7 bases from J, the gap between germline ends came to 13 bases. CDR1 is SQVTM, CDR2 ANQGSEA, per germline. The CDR3 region is CSVALSGRGELFF. The CDR3 bases are TGCAGCGTTGCTCTTTCTGGGCGCGGGGAGCTGTTTTTT.

The rearrangement joins TRBV5-6 to TRBJ2-7; TRBD2 agrees at 14 bases. Germline assignment: CDR1 SGHDT and CDR2 YYEEEE. The CDR3 length is 15 residues. V dropped 4 bases and J dropped 6; count of bases not matched to a gene: 6. CDR3 region: CASSGLAGGQGEQYF. CDR3 DNA: TGTGCCAGCAGCGGACTAGCGGGAGGACAGGGCGAGCAGTACTTC.

This clonotype showed up just a few times. The rearrangement uses TRBV5-1 and TRBJ1-4, with 8 bases that match TRBD1. The CDR3 runs to 15 residues. Trimming took 4 bases from V and 3 from J; bases not matched to a gene: 5. Germline CDR1 SGHRS, CDR2 YFSETQ. The CDR3 nucleotides are TGCGCCAGCAGCCAACAGGGGGGTGCTAATGAAAAACTGTTTTTT. Protein product: CASSQQGGANEKLFF. Combining the CDR3 with reference TRBV5-1 and TRBJ1-4 gives the whole variable domain KAGVTQTPRYLIKTRGQQVTLSCSPISGHRSVSWYQQTPGQGLQFLFEYFSETQRNKGNFPGRFSGRQFSNSRSEMNVSTLELGDSALYLCASSQQGGANEKLFFGSGTQLSVL.

As for this clonotype: At one of its ends the junction is not consistent with the germline gene, which may arise from a read error. This rearrangement joins TRBV2 to TRBJ2-3, with 11 bases fitting TRBD2. This CDR3 comprises 15 residues. Germline lookup yields CDR1 SNHLY and CDR2 FYNNEI. CDR3 region: CASSGTSGFTDTRYF. CDR3 nucleotides: TGTGCCAGCAGCGGGACTAGCGGCTTCACAGATACGCGGTATTTT. The whole variable domain, remainder taken from reference TRBV2 and TRBJ2-3, is EPEVTQTPSHQVTQMGQEVILRCVPISNHLYFYWYRQILGQKVEFLVSFYNNEISEKSEIFDDQFSVERPDGSNFTLKIRSTKLEDSAMYFCASSGTSGFTDTRYFGPGTRLTVL.

The V and J genes are TRBV6-1 and TRBJ1-5, with TRBD1 matching 9 bases. Germline V CDR1 and CDR2: MNHNS, SASEGT. CDR3 length equals 16 residues. V shed 3 bases and J 4 bases; nucleotides not matched to a gene: 7. The CDR3 DNA follows: TGTGCCAGCAGTGAGACCACAGGGGGCGGGAATCAGCCCCAGCATTTT. Encoded protein: CASSETTGGGNQPQHF.

As regards this clonotype: This may be a read error: a much more frequent sequence differs by one nucleotide. This chain joins TRBV11-2 and TRBJ2-7, with D possibly matching TRBD2 (6 bases). Germline values: CDR1 SGHAT, CDR2 FQNNGV. This CDR3 has 13 residues. V was cut by 5 bases and J by 7 bases, with 15 bases left in between. The CDR3 sequence: CASSLGLDWEQYF. The CDR3 coding sequence is TGTGCCAGCAGCCTGGGACTGGACTGGGAGCAGTACTTC.

This clonotype was picked up a small number of times. The V and J genes are TRBV27 and TRBJ2-1; tentatively, D is TRBD1 (5 bases). The CDR3 consists of 12 residues. V lost 8 bases, J lost 2 bases, and 7 bases lay in between. The germline CDR1 and CDR2 sequences are MNHEY and SMNVEV (reference sequence). CDR3 DNA sequence: TGTGCCAGCCAGGGCACCTACAATGAGCAGTTCTTC. Its translation is CASQGTYNEQFF.

The chain uses TRBV7-3 and TRBJ2-5, with 8 bases matching TRBD1. V lost 5 bases, J lost 3 bases, and 14 bases stayed unmatched. CDR1 and CDR2 (germline): SGHTA, FQGTGA. The CDR3 runs to 17 residues. The CDR3 sequence is CASSIKIRQGPKETQYF. CDR3 DNA: TGTGCCAGCAGCATCAAAATACGACAGGGGCCCAAAGAGACCCAGTACTTC.

The chain joins TRBV7-9 to TRBJ2-3; D remains ambiguous. CDR3 size: 17 residues. Looked up from germline, CDR1 is SEHNR and CDR2 is FQNEAQ (reference sequence). Trimming cost V 1 base and J 4 bases, with 18 bases left between them. CDR3 in amino acids: CASSLGRGRRRPDTQYF. In DNA, the CDR3 is TGTGCCAGCAGCTTAGGTCGCGGACGACGGCGACCAGATACGCAGTATTTT.

This clonotype showed up just a few times. The chain joins TRBV20-1 to TRBJ2-3; D possibly matches TRBD1 or TRBD2 (6 bases each). The V and J ends lost 2 bases and 5 bases respectively, with 14 bases between them. Germline values: CDR1 DFQATT, CDR2 SNEGSKA (reference sequence). This CDR3 spans 14 amino acids. CDR3 amino acids: CSARKRGAIDTQYF. In DNA form, the CDR3 reads TGCAGTGCTAGAAAGAGGGGGGCCATAGATACGCAGTATTTT.

This clonotype was counted between two and nine times. The gene calls are TRBV6-1 and TRBJ2-7; TRBD2 might be the D (5 bases). V was shortened by 7 bases and J by 8 bases, with 12 bases between the two germline ends. The germline gives CDR1 MNHNS, CDR2 SASEGT. The CDR3 runs to 11 residues. The DNA of the CDR3 is TGTGCCAGCACAACTAGACTACAGCAGTACTTC. This sequence encodes CASTTRLQQYF.

This clonotype was seen a single time. V usage is TRBV9 and J usage is TRBJ1-1, with TRBD1 matching over 8 bases. The CDR3 has 16 amino acids. CDR1 and CDR2 (germline): SGDLS, YYNGEE. The V gene end was trimmed by 0 bases and the J gene end by 2 bases; junction bases not matched to a gene: 6. The CDR3 sequence: CASSVAGGNLNTEAFF. CDR3 in DNA: TGTGCCAGCAGCGTAGCAGGGGGCAACCTAAACACTGAAGCTTTCTTT.

The chain employs TRBV5-1 and TRBJ2-1, with D perhaps matching TRBD2 (6 bases). This CDR3 contains 15 residues. In germline, CDR1 is SGHRS, CDR2 YFSETQ. Trimming removed 7 bases at V and 3 bases at J, with 17 bases between. The CDR3 region has the DNA TGCGCCAGCGGCCTGGGTGCGGGGAACTACAATGAGCAGTTCTTC. Its protein is CASGLGAGNYNEQFF.

As DNA, the CDR3 is TGCAGTGCTAGAGACTCGACAGGGGGTGCTGGAAACACCATATATTTT. Translated, it gives CSARDSTGGAGNTIYF. This chain connects TRBV20-1 to TRBJ1-3; TRBD1 agrees at 9 bases. V dropped 0 bases and J dropped 2; count of bases not matched to a gene: 5. Germline V CDR1 and CDR2: DFQATT, SNEGSKA (reference sequence). The length of the CDR3 is 16 residues.

A remark on this clonotype: Mismatch with germline at one junction end may stem from a read error. The chain carries TRBV28 and TRBJ1-2; no clear D gene. The CDR3 is 11 amino acids. CDR1 is MDHEN, CDR2 SYDVKM, per germline. The DNA for the CDR3 is TGTGCCAGCAGTTTGAGTTATGGCTGCACCTTC. Translating gives CASSLSYGCTF.

This clonotype came up a few times. J is TRBJ2-1 and V is TRBV6-5; D may be TRBD1 (6 bases). The CDR3 loop spans 14 amino acids. V was clipped by 2 bases and J by 2 bases, with 7 bases between them. Germline assignment: CDR1 MNHEY and CDR2 SVGAGI. For the CDR3, the DNA is TGTGCCAGCAGTTACGGGACAACCTACAATGAGCAGTTCTTC. Amino acids: CASSYGTTYNEQFF.

The gene calls are TRBV5-1 and TRBJ2-7; possibly TRBD1 for D (5 bases). Per germline, CDR1 SGHRS and CDR2 YFSETQ. CDR3 length equals 17 residues. Trimming took off 2 bases at V and 0 bases at J, with 18 bases between the two ends. DNA of the CDR3: TGCGCCAGCAGCTTCTACTCGCCAGGGATAATCTCCTACGAGCAGTACTTC. Its protein is CASSFYSPGIISYEQYF.

This clonotype was found many times. The rearrangement joins TRBV4-1 to TRBJ2-5, with TRBD1 as a possible D gene (5 bases). CDR3 length equals 12 residues. V lost 2 bases and J 7 bases, leaving 8 bases between the germline ends. Germline V lookup: CDR1 MGHRA, CDR2 YSYEKL. CDR3 sequence: CASSQSGATQYF. Written as DNA, the CDR3 is TGCGCCAGCAGCCAATCTGGGGCGACCCAGTACTTC.

The V and J genes are TRBV20-1 and TRBJ1-2; tentative D call: TRBD1 (6 bases). This CDR3 is built from 11 residues. V lost 4 bases and J 8 bases, leaving 11 bases between the germline ends. Germline CDR1 DFQATT, CDR2 SNEGSKA (reference sequence). The CDR3 DNA is TGCAGTGCTACAGGGGTCGGGGGCTACACCTTC. Translation: CSATGVGGYTF.

CDR3 sequence (DNA): TGCAGTGCTTGCCCATTGCGGGAGCCCTACAATGAGCAGTTCTTC. This sequence encodes CSACPLREPYNEQFF. The chain links TRBV20-1 to TRBJ2-1, with 7 bases matching TRBD2. The CDR3 length is 15 residues. Germline V gene lookup returns CDR1 DFQATT and CDR2 SNEGSKA (reference sequence). Losses at the gene ends were 5 bases for V and 2 bases for J; bases not matched to a gene: 9.

The chain recombines TRBV5-1 with TRBJ2-3; 11 nucleotides match TRBD2. From germline, CDR1 is SGHRS and CDR2 YFSETQ. V was clipped by 6 bases and J by 6 bases; unmatched bases: 15. The CDR3 sequence is 17 residues long. CDR3 loop: CASNPTLSGGAVDTQYF. The DNA of the CDR3 is TGCGCCAGCAATCCAACCCTTAGCGGGGGGGCGGTGGATACGCAGTATTTT.